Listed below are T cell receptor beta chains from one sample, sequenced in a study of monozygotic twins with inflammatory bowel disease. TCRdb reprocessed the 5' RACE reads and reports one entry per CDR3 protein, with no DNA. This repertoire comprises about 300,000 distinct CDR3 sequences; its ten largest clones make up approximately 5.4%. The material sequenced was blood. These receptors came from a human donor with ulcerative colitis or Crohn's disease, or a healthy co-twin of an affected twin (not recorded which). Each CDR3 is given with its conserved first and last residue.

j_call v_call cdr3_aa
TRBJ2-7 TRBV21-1 CASSKGKRAAEQYF
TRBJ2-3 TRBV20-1 CRVVGGLVSDTQYF
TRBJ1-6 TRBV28 CASSRRGNSPLHF
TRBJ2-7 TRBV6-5 CASSYPGTGAYEQYF
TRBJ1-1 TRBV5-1 CASSPLQGTMNTEAFF
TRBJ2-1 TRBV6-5 CASRQGNYNEQFF
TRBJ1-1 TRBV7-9 CASSMLWTGPGTEAFF
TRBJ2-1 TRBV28 CASSPIAGLSYNEQFF
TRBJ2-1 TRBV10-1 CASSAQTLGNEQFF
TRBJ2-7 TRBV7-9 CASSPSDRDPHEQYF
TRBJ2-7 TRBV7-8 CASSFRDRVSYEQYF
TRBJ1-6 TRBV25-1 CASSDPVNYNSPLHF
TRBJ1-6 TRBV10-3 CAISEKQGDSPLHF
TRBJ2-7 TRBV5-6 CASSRGHGNYEQYF
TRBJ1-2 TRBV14 CASSQAGAILDNYGYTF
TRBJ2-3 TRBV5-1 CASSLLGTGPTDTQYF
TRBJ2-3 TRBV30 CAWSVNGGTDTQYF
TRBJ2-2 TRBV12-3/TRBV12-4 CASRFQDGELFF
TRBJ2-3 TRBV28 CASSFLAGVADTQYF
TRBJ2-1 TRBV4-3 CASSQDQGSSYNEQFF
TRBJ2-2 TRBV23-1 CASRLYRDTRDRELFF
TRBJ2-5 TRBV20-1 CSASTSGSGVETQYF
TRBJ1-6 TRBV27 CASREPRKVGDSPLHF
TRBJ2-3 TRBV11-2 CASSLVGTGGPDTQNF
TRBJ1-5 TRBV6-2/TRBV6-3 CASSTLSAGSPQHF
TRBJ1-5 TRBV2 CASSEVRGGNSNQPQHF
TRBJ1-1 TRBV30 CAWMVWQGPNTEAFF
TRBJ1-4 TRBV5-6 CASSLGQGVFHNEKLFF
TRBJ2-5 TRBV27 CASMSGLGAQYF
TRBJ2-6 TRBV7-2 CASSSTVRSGANVLTF
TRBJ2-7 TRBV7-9 CASSLDPGSSYEQYF
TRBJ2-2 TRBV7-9 CASSQTVGATGELFF
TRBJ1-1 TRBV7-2 CASSLYGRAVGNGEAFF
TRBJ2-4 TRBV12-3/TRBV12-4 CASSRRTGTNIQYF
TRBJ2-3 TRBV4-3 CASSPRGGEDTQYF
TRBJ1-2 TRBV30 CAWSPGGRRGYTF
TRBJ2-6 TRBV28 CASSEASGANVLTF
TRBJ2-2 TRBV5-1 CASSLGGLSAGELFF